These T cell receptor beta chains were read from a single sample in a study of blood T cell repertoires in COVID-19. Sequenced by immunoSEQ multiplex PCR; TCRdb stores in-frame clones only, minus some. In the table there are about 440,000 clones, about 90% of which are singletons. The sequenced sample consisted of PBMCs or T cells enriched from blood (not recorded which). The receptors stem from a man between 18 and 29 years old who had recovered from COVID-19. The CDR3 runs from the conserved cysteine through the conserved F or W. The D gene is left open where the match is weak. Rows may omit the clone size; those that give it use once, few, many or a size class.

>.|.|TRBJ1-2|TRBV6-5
CASMQGSYGYTF
TGTGCCAGCATGCAGGGAAGCTATGGCTACACCTTC
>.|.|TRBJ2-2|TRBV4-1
CASSQADTGELFF
TGCGCCAGCAGCCAAGCAGACACCGGGGAGCTGTTTTTT
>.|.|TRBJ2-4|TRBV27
CAINLAKNIQYF
TGTGCCATTAATCTAGCCAAAAACATTCAGTACTTC
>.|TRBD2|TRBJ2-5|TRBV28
CASRDQGLARETQYF
TGTGCCAGCAGAGACCAGGGACTAGCGCGAGAGACCCAGTACTTC
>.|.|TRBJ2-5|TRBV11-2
CASSSDREGETQYF
TGTGCCAGCAGCTCGGACAGGGAGGGGGAGACCCAGTACTTC
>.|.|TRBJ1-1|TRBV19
CASSQTVNTEAFF
TGTGCCAGTAGCCAGACAGTGAACACTGAAGCTTTCTTT
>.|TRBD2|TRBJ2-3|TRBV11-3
CASNSSGGPDTQYF
TGTGCCTCTAACTCATCGGGGGGACCAGATACGCAGTATTTT
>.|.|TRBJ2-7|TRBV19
CASSLAGEQYF
TGTGCCAGTAGTTTGGCGGGGGAGCAGTACTTC
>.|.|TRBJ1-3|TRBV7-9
CASSFAGGNTIYF
TGTGCCAGCAGCTTTGCCGGGGGAAACACCATATATTTT
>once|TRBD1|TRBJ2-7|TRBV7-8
CASSPKTGYEQYF
TGTGCCAGCAGCCCGAAGACAGGGTACGAGCAGTACTTC
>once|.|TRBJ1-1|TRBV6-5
CASSYAEGDRTEAFF
TGTGCCAGCAGTTATGCAGAGGGGGATCGGACTGAAGCTTTCTTT
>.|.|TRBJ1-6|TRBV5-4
CASSLDQNSPLHF
TGTGCCAGCAGCTTGGATCAGAATTCACCCCTCCACTTT
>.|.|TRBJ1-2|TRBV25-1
CASSEGGQLWAEYTF
TGTGCCAGCAGTGAAGGGGGCCAACTGTGGGCTGAGTACACCTTC
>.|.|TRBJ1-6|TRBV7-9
CASSLAPGSYNSPLHF
TGTGCCAGCAGCTTAGCTCCCGGGAGCTATAATTCACCCCTCCACTTT
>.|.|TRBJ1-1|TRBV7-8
CASSRRGSTEAFF
TGTGCCAGCAGCAGGAGGGGATCGACTGAAGCTTTCTTT